This TCR beta chain comes out of a study of blood T cell repertoires in COVID-19. About the research overall: Whether acute or convalescent, the COVID-19 samples came from the United States, Italy and Spain.

Profiling relied on immunoSEQ multiplex PCR, and the TCRdb table lists in-frame clones only, not all of them. This sample has about 250,000 clones, with 85% found just once. Germline V gene lookup returns CDR1 SGDLS and CDR2 YYNGEE. The junction had 8 bases not matched to a gene; V was cut back by 4 bases and J by 4 bases. The CDR3 is 16 residues long. Only one count was recorded for this clone. The source material was PBMCs or T cells enriched from blood (not recorded which). This receptor was obtained from a woman aged 50 to 65 with acute COVID-19. The chain recombines TRBV9 with TRBJ2-1, with 10 bases that match TRBD2. The CDR3 nucleotides are TGTGCCAGCAGCTCTACTAGCGGGGTGGAGTACAATGAGCAGTTCTTC. Protein sequence: CASSSTSGVEYNEQFF. Using reference TRBV9 and TRBJ2-1 for the parts outside the CDR3, the full variable domain is DSGVTQTPKHLITATGQRVTLRCSPRSGDLSVYWYQQSLDQGLQFLIQYYNGEERAKGNILERFSAQQFPDLHSELNLSSLELGDSALYFCASSSTSGVEYNEQFFGPGTRLTVL.